The source of this T cell receptor (beta chain) is a study of cytomegalovirus exposure and HLA in healthy donors. Germline V gene lookup returns CDR1 MDHEN and CDR2 SYDVKM. The CDR3 has 14 amino acids. Trimming at V came to 3 bases and at J to 2 bases, leaving 4 bases not matched to a gene. The study ran its PCR with 60 Vbeta and 13 Jbeta primers. Method: immunoSEQ multiplex PCR; TCRdb's copy keeps in-frame clones and lacks some. The sample lists under 150,000 clones; 9% to 10% were seen once. Healthy bone marrow donors formed the donor group. Points from the study as a whole: A later analysis, which compared TCR beta chains of equal frequency, found the HLA-associated ones more clonally expanded. The study labeled 150 to 200 TCR beta chains cytomegalovirus-associated. A later analysis linked some 18,000 TCR beta sequences to HLA alleles at 0.05 false discovery rate.

This clone was observed a few times. Its antigen is as yet unknown. Sequenced material: PBMCs. The chain combines TRBV28 with TRBJ2-7; 7 nucleotides agree with TRBD2. This sequence was found in a man between 25 and 39 years old in good health and CMV-seronegative. The CDR3 is CASSFGGTTYEQYF. CDR3 bases: TGTGCCAGCAGTTTTGGCGGGACTACCTACGAGCAGTACTTC.